Listed below are T cell receptor beta chains from one sample, sequenced in a study of CD8 T cells in ankylosing spondylitis. TCRdb re-called the 5' RACE reads with MiXCR, one entry per CDR3 protein. The sample records more than 150,000 distinct CDR3 sequences, under 14% being singletons. Sequenced sample: blood, either unsorted or a sorted T cell fraction (not recorded which). Receptors originate from a male donor with ankylosing spondylitis or in good health (not recorded which). Each CDR3 is given with its conserved first and last residue. The D gene is left open where the match is weak. Clone size appears in some rows only: once, few, many, or a class for an expanded clone.

v_gene	abundance	j_gene	d_gene	CDR3aa	CDR3nt
TRBV12-3/TRBV12-4	many	TRBJ2-3	-	CASTVGLSTDTQYF	TGTGCCAGCACAGTTGGACTTAGCACAGATACGCAGTATTTT
TRBV27	-	TRBJ1-2	-	CASSFSRESNYGYTF	TGTGCCAGCAGTTTTAGTAGAGAATCTAACTATGGCTACACCTTC
TRBV27	-	TRBJ2-3	TRBD2	CASSSSGGTSTDTQYF	TGTGCCAGCAGTTCCTCCGGGGGGACTAGCACAGATACGCAGTATTTT
TRBV14	-	TRBJ2-1	-	CASSQRWSPLYNEQFF	TGTGCCAGCAGCCAACGTTGGAGTCCCTTATACAATGAGCAGTTCTTC
TRBV29-1	many	TRBJ1-1	TRBD1	CSVSQTGRGSTEAFF	TGCAGCGTTTCCCAGACAGGGCGAGGATCCACTGAAGCTTTCTTT
TRBV15	-	TRBJ1-3	-	CAISPIRAPSGNTIYF	TGTGCCATCAGCCCGATCAGGGCCCCCTCTGGAAACACCATATATTTT
TRBV7-9	-	TRBJ2-7	-	CASSLGDTGVDEQYF	TGTGCCAGCAGCTTAGGGGATACTGGGGTAGACGAGCAGTACTTC
TRBV6-5	-	TRBJ2-7	TRBD1	CASSYSTGETYEQYF	TGTGCCAGCAGTTACTCGACAGGGGAAACCTACGAGCAGTACTTC
TRBV3-1	-	TRBJ1-1	TRBD1	CASSSGTGGGTEAFF	TGTGCCAGCAGCTCCGGGACAGGGGGCGGCACTGAAGCTTTCTTT
TRBV6-1	many	TRBJ2-1	TRBD2	CASRASGSSYNEQFF	TGTGCCAGCAGGGCTAGCGGGAGCTCCTACAATGAGCAGTTCTTC
TRBV12-3/TRBV12-4	many	TRBJ2-4	TRBD1	CASSLRGQGGDIQYF	TGTGCCAGCAGTTTACGGGGACAGGGCGGGGACATTCAGTACTTC
TRBV11-2	few	TRBJ2-1	TRBD2	CASSLVASGAYNEQFF	TGTGCCAGCAGCTTAGTAGCGAGCGGGGCTTACAATGAGCAGTTCTTC
TRBV5-1	many	TRBJ1-2	-	CASSLRQAGDYGYTF	TGCGCCAGCAGCCTCCGACAGGCCGGGGACTATGGCTACACCTTC
TRBV5-1	-	TRBJ2-2	-	CASSRLGTAGELFF	TGCGCCAGCAGCAGACTAGGAACAGCCGGGGAGCTGTTTTTT
TRBV6-1	few	TRBJ2-7	TRBD1	CASSTGTGGIRIAMREQYF	TGTGCCAGCAGTACCGGGACAGGGGGGATTAGGATAGCGATGAGGGAGCAGTACTTC
TRBV5-4	many	TRBJ2-5	-	CASSSGLGETQYF	TGTGCCAGCAGCTCTGGGCTGGGTGAGACCCAGTACTTC
TRBV7-2	few	TRBJ1-5	-	CASSSWTGNQPQHF	TGTGCCAGCAGCTCCTGGACAGGCAATCAGCCCCAGCATTTT
TRBV11-2	few	TRBJ2-3	TRBD2	CASSLDVDAAGGTDTQYF	TGTGCCAGCAGCTTAGATGTCGACGCAGCGGGGGGCACAGATACGCAGTATTTT
TRBV12-3/TRBV12-4	many	TRBJ2-3	-	CASSLSPGSDTQYF	TGTGCCAGCAGTTTAAGTCCGGGGAGTGATACGCAGTATTTT
TRBV6-1	-	TRBJ1-2	-	CASSEAGRGTGYTF	TGTGCCAGCAGTGAAGCGGGAAGGGGCACTGGCTACACCTTC
TRBV12-3/TRBV12-4	many	TRBJ2-1	-	CASSLVLARNEQFF	TGTGCCAGCAGCCTAGTACTAGCACGAAATGAGCAGTTCTTC
TRBV6-1	-	TRBJ2-2	-	CAGRTGPGELFF	TGTGCCGGGAGGACCGGTCCCGGGGAGCTGTTTTTT
TRBV25-1	many	TRBJ2-5	-	CASSEPLRYETQYF	TGTGCCAGCAGTGAACCCCTCCGTTACGAGACCCAGTACTTC
TRBV3-1	-	TRBJ2-5	TRBD1	CASSPGQGLWETQYF	TGTGCCAGCAGCCCCGGACAGGGATTATGGGAGACCCAGTACTTC
TRBV29-1	many	TRBJ2-7	-	CSVEEKGGPGDEQYF	TGCAGCGTTGAAGAAAAGGGGGGGCCTGGCGACGAGCAGTACTTC
TRBV12-5	-	TRBJ2-7	-	CASGLASGQRTMGEQYF	TGTGCTAGTGGTTTGGCCAGCGGACAGCGCACTATGGGCGAGCAGTACTTC
TRBV18	few	TRBJ1-2	-	CASSPLQSYNHYGYTF	TGTGCCAGCTCACCGCTGCAGTCTTACAACCACTATGGCTACACCTTC
TRBV4-1	few	TRBJ2-2	-	CASSQDPLGTGELFF	TGCGCCAGCAGCCAAGATCCCCTGGGCACCGGGGAGCTGTTTTTT
TRBV12-3/TRBV12-4	-	TRBJ1-6	-	CASSLGDGSPLHF	TGTGCCAGCAGTTTGGGGGATGGGTCACCCCTCCACTTT
TRBV7-8	few	TRBJ2-2	-	CASSLLEGELFF	TGTGCCAGCAGCTTGCTTGAGGGGGAGCTGTTTTTT
TRBV11-2	many	TRBJ1-2	-	CASSLDLDKSYGYTF	TGTGCCAGCAGCTTGGACCTCGATAAAAGCTATGGCTACACCTTC
TRBV15	many	TRBJ2-7	-	CATSRNLGEQYF	TGTGCCACCAGCAGGAATCTCGGCGAGCAGTACTTC
TRBV10-1	many	TRBJ2-1	TRBD2	CASSASSGSNEQFF	TGCGCCAGCAGTGCGTCTAGCGGGAGTAATGAGCAGTTCTTC
TRBV5-5	few	TRBJ1-2	-	CASSLDTWLAAVDNGYTF	TGTGCCAGCAGCTTGGATACCTGGTTGGCAGCCGTCGATAATGGCTACACCTTC
TRBV3-1	many	TRBJ2-7	TRBD1	CASSPRDRSPAEQYF	TGTGCCAGCAGCCCGAGGGACAGGTCGCCCGCCGAGCAGTACTTC
TRBV20-1	many	TRBJ2-1	TRBD1	CSASQGTDNEQFF	TGCAGTGCCTCACAGGGGACCGACAATGAGCAGTTCTTC
TRBV24-1	few	TRBJ1-5	-	CATSQGGNQPQHF	TGTGCCACCAGTCAGGGCGGGAATCAGCCCCAGCATTTT
TRBV3-1	many	TRBJ2-7	TRBD2	CASSPETSGVSYEQYF	TGTGCCAGCAGCCCAGAGACTAGCGGGGTCTCCTACGAGCAGTACTTC
TRBV6-5	many	TRBJ2-6	-	CASSSRSSGANVLTF	TGTGCCAGCAGTTCCCGAAGCTCTGGGGCCAACGTCCTGACTTTC
TRBV7-9	-	TRBJ2-7	TRBD2	CASSTGTSGSYEQYF	TGTGCCAGCAGCACTGGGACTAGCGGCTCCTACGAGCAGTACTTC
TRBV6-1	few	TRBJ1-3	-	CASSESPWKAGNTIYF	TGTGCCAGCAGTGAAAGCCCCTGGAAGGCTGGAAACACCATATATTTT
TRBV29-1	-	TRBJ2-1	TRBD1	CSVDGQGQLEQFF	TGCAGCGTAGACGGACAGGGGCAGCTTGAGCAGTTCTTC
TRBV5-5	many	TRBJ2-2	TRBD2	CASSTSGTNGGELFF	TGTGCCAGCAGCACTAGCGGGACTAATGGCGGGGAGCTGTTTTTT
TRBV3-1	many	TRBJ2-1	-	CASSQERGEQFF	TGTGCCAGCAGCCAAGAAAGGGGTGAGCAGTTCTTC
TRBV28	many	TRBJ2-1	TRBD2	CASTSTSGGLSSYNEQFF	TGTGCCAGCACCTCGACTAGCGGGGGCCTTAGCTCCTACAATGAGCAGTTCTTC
TRBV20-1	many	TRBJ2-1	TRBD1	CSARAGGTGVDEQFF	TGCAGTGCTAGAGCCGGGGGGACAGGGGTTGATGAGCAGTTCTTC
TRBV29-1	-	TRBJ2-3	TRBD1	CSVTGGSSTDTQYF	TGCAGCGTCACAGGGGGCTCGAGCACAGATACGCAGTATTTT
TRBV5-6	-	TRBJ1-1	TRBD1	CASSPDRTGGLHEAFF	TGTGCCAGCAGCCCCGACAGGACAGGGGGACTACATGAAGCTTTCTTT
TRBV5-5	many	TRBJ2-7	-	CASRYDYYREEQYF	TGTGCCAGCAGATACGATTACTACAGGGAGGAGCAGTACTTC
TRBV20-1	few	TRBJ2-7	-	CSARNAMEGGGSGDEQYF	TGCAGTGCTAGGAACGCCATGGAGGGTGGGGGGAGTGGCGACGAGCAGTACTTC
TRBV9	many	TRBJ2-3	-	CASSVGGGGPTDTQYF	TGTGCCAGCAGCGTAGGCGGTGGGGGACCCACAGATACGCAGTATTTT
TRBV6-1	-	TRBJ2-7	TRBD1	CASSRGSGQGYEQYF	TGTGCCAGCAGTCGAGGGTCGGGACAGGGTTACGAGCAGTACTTC
TRBV24-1	many	TRBJ1-2	-	CATSDPTVTYGYTF	TGTGCCACCAGTGACCCGACAGTGACATATGGCTACACCTTC
TRBV2	-	TRBJ2-3	TRBD2	CASRILAVADTQYF	TGTGCCAGCAGGATTCTAGCGGTGGCGGATACGCAGTATTTT